The sequence of this T cell receptor (beta chain) was determined in a study of blood T cells in healthy people across ages. Study-wide results and caveats: Estimates drawn from one million T cells were deemed to understate diversity. Across the age range, TCR beta diversity per million T cells fell in a roughly linear way.

Sample-barcoded 5' priming and a J-beta primer mix drove a second PCR of roughly 6 to 12 cycles. Each cDNA molecule was tagged by a template-switch adaptor that had 12 random nucleotides. TCRdb called the 5' RACE reads again in MiXCR, with one record for every CDR3 protein. The data hold around 2 million distinct CDR3 sequences, with roughly two fifths observed a single time. This clonotype appeared a single time. What it binds is not known. They isolated at least 6 million PBMCs from each sample. The V end lost 7 bases, the J end lost 4 bases, and 12 bases lay between the germline ends. In germline, CDR1 is SGHRS, CDR2 YFSETQ. CDR3 length: 13 residues.

Sequenced material: blood. J is TRBJ1-3 and V is TRBV5-1; D ambiguous. The receptor was isolated from a human donor in good health. The DNA of the CDR3 is TGCGCCAGCGCGGAACCGACAGGAAACACCATATATTTT. Protein sequence: CASAEPTGNTIYF.